The rows below give T cell receptor beta chains drawn from one sample of a study of CD8 T cells in ankylosing spondylitis. A single record per CDR3 protein comes from TCRdb applying MiXCR to the 5' RACE reads. The table shows a few hundred thousand distinct CDR3 sequences, with around 10% occurring only once. Sequenced input: blood, either unsorted or a sorted T cell fraction (not recorded which). These receptors all come from a male donor with ankylosing spondylitis or in good health (not recorded which). Both conserved end residues are part of each CDR3. The order of the fields is J gene, D gene, V gene, clone size, CDR3 DNA, CDR3 protein. A D gene is named only where the DNA matches it firmly. Clone sizes are given selectively: once, few, many, or a class where the clone is expanded.

J: TRBJ2-1; D: TRBD2; V: TRBV5-1; size: many; DNA: TGCGCCAGCAGCTTAATCTATGAGCGGGGTGCTGATGAGCAGTTCTTC; CDR3: CASSLIYERGADEQFF
J: TRBJ2-5; D: TRBD1; V: TRBV7-9; size: few; DNA: TGTGCCAGCAGGATCGCCGGACAGGCAGGTGGGGGAGAGACCCAGTACTTC; CDR3: CASRIAGQAGGGETQYF
J: TRBJ1-3; D: -; V: TRBV18; size: few; DNA: TGTGCCAGCTCATCGGAGGCGATATCTGGAAACACCATATATTTT; CDR3: CASSSEAISGNTIYF
J: TRBJ1-1; D: -; V: TRBV12-3/TRBV12-4; size: many; DNA: TGTGCCAGCAGTTTAGTAGGGGGAACCACTGAAGCTTTCTTT; CDR3: CASSLVGGTTEAFF
J: TRBJ2-3; D: -; V: TRBV20-1; size: many; DNA: TGCAGTGCCCGGGACGTAACTAGCACAGATACGCAGTATTTT; CDR3: CSARDVTSTDTQYF
J: TRBJ2-5; D: -; V: TRBV20-1; size: many; DNA: TGCAGTGCTAGGGATTCCGCAATTTCAGAGACCCAGTACTTC; CDR3: CSARDSAISETQYF
J: TRBJ2-3; D: TRBD2; V: TRBV5-5; size: -; DNA: TGTGCCAGCAGCAGAAGGACTAGCGGGGGTGCTTTTTTTGATACGCAGTATTTT; CDR3: CASSRRTSGGAFFDTQYF
J: TRBJ1-1; D: -; V: TRBV5-1; size: many; DNA: TGCGCCAGCAGCTTGGTAGGTCAAGGGAACACTGAAGCTTTCTTT; CDR3: CASSLVGQGNTEAFF
J: TRBJ2-2; D: -; V: TRBV7-9; size: -; DNA: TGTGCCAGCAGCAAAACCACAGCGAACACCGGGGAGCTGTTTTTT; CDR3: CASSKTTANTGELFF
J: TRBJ2-1; D: -; V: TRBV24-1; size: many; DNA: TGTGCCACCAGTGATTCAGTATGGGGACACAACAATGAGCAGTTCTTC; CDR3: CATSDSVWGHNNEQFF
J: TRBJ2-3; D: -; V: TRBV28; size: many; DNA: TGTGCCAGCAGGCTAAGCTCTAGCCCGAGGTGGTCAGATACGCAGTATTTT; CDR3: CASRLSSSPRWSDTQYF
J: TRBJ2-5; D: TRBD2; V: TRBV5-1; size: many; DNA: TGCGCCAGCAGCACCGGACTAGCGGGAGGGGAGACCCAGTACTTC; CDR3: CASSTGLAGGETQYF
J: TRBJ1-2; D: -; V: TRBV7-9; size: many; DNA: TGTGCCAGCGGCTCCGGCGGGGGCCAAGGCTACACCTTC; CDR3: CASGSGGGQGYTF
J: TRBJ1-4; D: TRBD1; V: TRBV7-8; size: -; DNA: TGTGCCAGCAGCTTAGACAGGGGTGAAGAAAAACTGTTTTTT; CDR3: CASSLDRGEEKLFF
J: TRBJ2-5; D: -; V: TRBV4-1; size: -; DNA: TGCGCCAGCAGCCAACAGACCAAAACTTTCCGGGAGACCCAGTACTTC; CDR3: CASSQQTKTFRETQYF
J: TRBJ2-2; D: -; V: TRBV9; size: many; DNA: TGTGCCAGCAGCCTCGCACGGCTAGCGAACACCGGGGAGCTGTTTTTT; CDR3: CASSLARLANTGELFF
J: TRBJ2-6; D: -; V: TRBV15; size: many; DNA: TGTGCCACCTCGCCGGGCTTAAGTGGGGCCAACGTCCTGACTTTC; CDR3: CATSPGLSGANVLTF